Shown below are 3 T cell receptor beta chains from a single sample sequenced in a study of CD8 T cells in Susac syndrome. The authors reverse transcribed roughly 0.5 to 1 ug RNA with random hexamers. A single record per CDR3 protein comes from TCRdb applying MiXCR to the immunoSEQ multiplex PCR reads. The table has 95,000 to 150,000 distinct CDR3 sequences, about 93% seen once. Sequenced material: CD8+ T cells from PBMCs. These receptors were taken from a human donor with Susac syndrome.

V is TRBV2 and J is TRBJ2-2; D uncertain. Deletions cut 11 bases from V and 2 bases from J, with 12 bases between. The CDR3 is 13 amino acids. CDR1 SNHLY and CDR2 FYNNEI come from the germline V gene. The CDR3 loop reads CAPRDGNTGELFF. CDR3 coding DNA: TGTGCCCCCCGAGACGGCAACACCGGGGAGCTGTTTTTT.

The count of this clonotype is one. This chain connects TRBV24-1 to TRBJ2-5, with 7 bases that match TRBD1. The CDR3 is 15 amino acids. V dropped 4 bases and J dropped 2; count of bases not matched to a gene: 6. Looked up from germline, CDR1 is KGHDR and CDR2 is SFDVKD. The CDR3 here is CATSDGQARQETQYF. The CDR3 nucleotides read TGTGCCACCAGTGACGGACAGGCGCGACAAGAGACCCAGTACTTC.

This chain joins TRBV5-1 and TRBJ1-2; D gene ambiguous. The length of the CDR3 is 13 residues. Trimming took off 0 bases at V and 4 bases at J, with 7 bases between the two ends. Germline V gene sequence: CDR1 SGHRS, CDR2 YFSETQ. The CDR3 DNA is TGCGCCAGCAGCTTGGCCCCGATCTATGGCTACACCTTC. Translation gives CASSLAPIYGYTF.